Presented here are 7 T cell receptor beta chains from one specimen sequenced in a study. TCRdb re-analysed the 5' RACE reads in MiXCR, keeping a single row per CDR3 protein. The sample contains 13,000 or so distinct CDR3 sequences, 23% of which appear only once. What was sequenced was naive CD4+ T cells sorted from blood. Subset noted: naive CD4+ T cells, CD4+CD45RA+CD25-. These receptor sequences come from a female donor with breast cancer.

The sample holds many counts of this clonotype. The chain couples TRBV28 to TRBJ1-2; TRBD1 aligns across 7 bases. The CDR3 loop spans 13 amino acids. Unmatched junction bases numbered 8, after V lost 6 bases and J lost 7 bases. CDR1 MDHEN and CDR2 SYDVKM come from the germline V gene. The CDR3 spells CASSTTGQAGYTF. In nucleotides, the CDR3 is TGTGCCAGCAGCACCACCGGACAGGCTGGCTACACCTTC.

This clonotype is medium-sized by share. V gene TRBV5-4 combines with J gene TRBJ2-1; TRBD2 matches at 7 bases. The V gene end was trimmed by 1 base and the J gene end by 7 bases; junction bases not matched to a gene: 5. The CDR3 is 14 residues long. CDR1 SGHNT and CDR2 YYREEE come from the germline V gene (reference sequence). CDR3 DNA sequence: TGTGCCAGCAGCTTGAGACTAGCCGGGAATGAGCAGTTCTTC. Translation gives CASSLRLAGNEQFF.

By proportion, this clonotype is medium-sized. The chain joins TRBV9 to TRBJ1-2, with a weak D call TRBD1 (6 bases). Germline assignment: CDR1 SGDLS and CDR2 YYNGEE. The V end lost 0 bases, the J end lost 6 bases, and 15 bases lay between the germline ends. This CDR3 comprises 15 residues. The CDR3 spells CASSVASRGTDGYTF. The CDR3, as DNA: TGTGCCAGCAGCGTAGCTAGTAGGGGGACGGATGGCTACACCTTC. The full variable domain, rest sourced from reference TRBV9 and TRBJ1-2, is DSGVTQTPKHLITATGQRVTLRCSPRSGDLSVYWYQQSLDQGLQFLIQYYNGEERAKGNILERFSAQQFPDLHSELNLSSLELGDSALYFCASSVASRGTDGYTFGSGTRLTVV.

This clonotype was detected ten times or more. J is TRBJ2-3 and V is TRBV5-1; D perhaps matches TRBD2 (5 bases). CDR3 size: 14 residues. The germline V gene encodes CDR1 SGHRS and CDR2 YFSETQ. The V gene lost 0 bases and the J gene lost 3 bases, with 8 bases spanning the gap. CDR3 loop: CASSLDPGTDTQYF. In DNA form, the CDR3 reads TGCGCCAGCAGCTTGGATCCGGGGACAGATACGCAGTATTTT.

This clonotype was seen many times. The chain carries TRBV29-1 and TRBJ1-6, with 9 positions matching TRBD1. Germline CDR1 SQVTM, CDR2 ANQGSEA. The ends lost 7 bases at V and 5 bases at J; junction bases unmatched: 3. This CDR3 has 13 amino acids. CDR3 sequence (DNA): TGCAGCGCCAGGGACAGGGATAATTCACCCCTCCACTTT. It yields the protein CSARDRDNSPLHF.

V usage is TRBV13 and J usage is TRBJ1-1; possibly TRBD1 for D (5 bases). Trimming shortened V by 3 bases and J by 12 bases, and 14 bases separated the two germline ends. The germline V gene encodes CDR1 PRHDT and CDR2 FYEKMQ (reference sequence). CDR3 length equals 12 residues. The CDR3 DNA sequence: TGTGCCAGCAGCTTGGGGGGGGGTAGGCCTTTCTTT. This encodes CASSLGGGRPFF.

The chain is built from TRBV7-2 and TRBJ1-2, with a weak D call TRBD1 (6 bases). The germline V gene has CDR1 SGHTA and CDR2 FQGNSA. V lost 6 bases to trimming and J lost 2 bases, with 10 bases between them. The CDR3 length is 13 residues. The CDR3 nucleotides read TGTGCCAGCAGGAGGGACAAAAACTATGGCTACACCTTC. It yields the protein CASRRDKNYGYTF.